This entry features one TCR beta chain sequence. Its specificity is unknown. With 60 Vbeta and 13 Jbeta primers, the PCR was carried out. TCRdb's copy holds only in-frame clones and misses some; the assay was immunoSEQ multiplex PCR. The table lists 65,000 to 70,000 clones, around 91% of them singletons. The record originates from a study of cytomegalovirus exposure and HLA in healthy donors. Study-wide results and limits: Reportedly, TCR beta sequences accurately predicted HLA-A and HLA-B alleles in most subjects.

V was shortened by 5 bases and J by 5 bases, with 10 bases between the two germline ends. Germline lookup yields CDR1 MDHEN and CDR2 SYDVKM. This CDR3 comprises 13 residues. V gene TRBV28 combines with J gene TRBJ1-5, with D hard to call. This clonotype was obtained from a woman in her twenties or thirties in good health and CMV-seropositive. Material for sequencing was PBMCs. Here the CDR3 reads CASSGGVYQPQHF. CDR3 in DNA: TGTGCCAGCAGTGGCGGGGTTTATCAGCCCCAGCATTTT.